These 15 T cell receptor beta chains came from one sample sequenced in a study of T-cell reconstitution after alpha-beta-depleted transplantation in children. The TCRbeta library was prepared with unique molecular identifiers. MiXCR, run by TCRdb on the PCR reads, gives a single entry per CDR3 protein. The top ten hold around 2.3% of the sample, which has approximately 340,000 distinct CDR3 sequences, 10% seen once. The specimen was PBMCs from the stem cell graft donor, collected from the stem cell graft. The receptors come from a human donor who donated a stem cell graft to a child with acute lymphoblastic leukemia.

This clonotype has a count of ten or more. This rearrangement joins TRBV29-1 to TRBJ2-2; D unclear. Trimming took off 5 bases at V and 4 bases at J, with 20 bases between the two ends. The CDR3 is 16 residues long. Germline CDR1 and CDR2: SQVTM and ANQGSEA. The CDR3 DNA is TGCAGCGTTCAAAGCTCCTGGGGTCGAGGCACCGGGGAGCTGTTTTTT. Protein product: CSVQSSWGRGTGELFF.

Turning to this clonotype: Relative to the germline gene, one junction end is altered; a read error may explain this. This chain connects TRBV5-1 to TRBJ2-2; TRBD1 aligns across 7 bases. CDR1 and CDR2 (germline): SGHRS, YFSETQ. CDR3 length: 17 residues. CDR3 nucleotide sequence: TGCGCCACCAGCTTGCCCCTTGGGACAGCGAACACCGGGGAGCTGTTTTTT. Translated: CATSLPLGTANTGELFF.

The genes are TRBV6-5 and TRBJ2-5, with 8 positions matching TRBD2. The germline V gene has CDR1 MNHEY and CDR2 SVGAGI. The CDR3 is 18 residues long. The ends lost 4 bases at V and 9 bases at J; junction bases unmatched: 22. This CDR3 reads CASSSSRGLAGPGSAQYF. The CDR3 DNA is TGTGCCAGCAGTTCCTCACGGGGGCTAGCGGGCCCAGGTTCGGCCCAGTACTTC.

This clonotype was observed a handful of times. This sequence joins TRBV20-1 and TRBJ2-2; either TRBD1 or TRBD2 may supply D (5 bases each). The CDR3 contains 15 residues. The germline CDR1 and CDR2 sequences are DFQATT and SNEGSKA (reference sequence). V gave up 1 base and J gave up 3 bases, with 12 bases separating them. The CDR3 loop reads CSARAGWGYTGELFF. The CDR3 coding sequence is TGCAGTGCTAGAGCTGGATGGGGGTACACCGGGGAGCTGTTTTTT.

The CDR3 loop reads CAWSIGRETQYF. The CDR3 DNA reads TGTGCCTGGAGTATAGGTCGGGAGACCCAGTACTTC. The chain couples TRBV30 to TRBJ2-5; D remains ambiguous. Germline V gene lookup returns CDR1 GTSNPN and CDR2 SVGIG (reference sequence). V lost 2 bases, J lost 5 bases, and 9 bases lay in between. The CDR3 extends over 12 amino acids. The full variable domain, with the rest looked up from reference TRBV30 and TRBJ2-5, is SQTIHQWPATLVQPVGSPLSLECTVEGTSNPNLYWYRQAAGRGLQLLFYSVGIGQISSEVPQNLSASRPQDRQFILSSKKLLLSDSGFYLCAWSIGRETQYFGPGTRLLVL.

This clonotype was counted a few times. The chain combines TRBV7-9 with TRBJ2-1, with 9 bases matching TRBD1. Per germline, CDR1 SEHNR and CDR2 FQNEAQ (reference sequence). This CDR3 comprises 17 residues. V was clipped by 3 bases and J by 3 bases; unmatched bases: 9. CDR3 DNA sequence: TGTGCCAGCAGCTTTAGCGTACAGGGGGCAAGCTACAATGAGCAGTTCTTC. Translation gives CASSFSVQGASYNEQFF. The full variable domain, completed using reference TRBV7-9 and TRBJ2-1, is DTGVSQNPRHKITKRGQNVTFRCDPISEHNRLYWYRQTLGQGPEFLTYFQNEAQLEKSRLLSDRFSAERPKGSFSTLEIQRTEQGDSAMYLCASSFSVQGASYNEQFFGPGTRLTVL.

This clonotype was counted a few times. One end of the junction varies from germline; a read error may be responsible. The chain carries TRBV29-1 and TRBJ2-1; 7 nucleotides line up with TRBD2. The CDR3 has 15 amino acids. Germline V gene sequence: CDR1 SQVTM, CDR2 ANQGSEA. The CDR3: CSVEDRGLGINGQFF. The DNA for the CDR3 is TGCAGCGTTGAAGATCGCGGACTAGGCATAAATGGGCAGTTCTTC.

The chain carries TRBV15 and TRBJ2-5; the match to TRBD2 covers 8 bases. The V segment lost 2 bases and the J segment 2 bases; nucleotides outside the gene matches: 7. The CDR3 totals 16 residues. Looked up from germline, CDR1 is LNHNV and CDR2 is YYDKDF (reference sequence). The CDR3 coding sequence is TGTGCCACCAGCAGACCCGGGAGGGCCTTACAAGAGACCCAGTACTTC. This codes for CATSRPGRALQETQYF.

The genes are TRBV20-1 and TRBJ2-1; 13 nucleotides align to TRBD2. The CDR3 has 20 residues. CDR1 and CDR2 from the germline V gene are DFQATT and SNEGSKA (reference sequence). V dropped 5 bases and J dropped 7; count of bases not matched to a gene: 23. The CDR3 is CSAPDPRMGTSGKASNEQFF. The CDR3, as DNA: TGCAGTGCTCCCGACCCACGTATGGGGACTAGCGGGAAGGCGTCAAATGAGCAGTTCTTC.

This clonotype was observed a few times. The chain has TRBV30 and TRBJ2-2, with a tentative D call TRBD2 (7 bases). The V end was cut by 1 base, the J end by 4 bases, with 19 bases between. The germline V gene encodes CDR1 GTSNPN and CDR2 SVGIG (reference sequence). The CDR3 length is 17 residues. The CDR3 here is CAWSDYSGRGGTGELFF. In DNA form, the CDR3 reads TGTGCCTGGAGTGATTATTCTGGGAGGGGGGGCACCGGGGAGCTGTTTTTT.

The chain carries TRBV5-1 and TRBJ1-5, with a possible D match to TRBD1 (6 bases). The CDR3 covers 15 residues. The V end was cut by 0 bases, the J end by 7 bases, with 14 bases between. Germline lookup yields CDR1 SGHRS and CDR2 YFSETQ. CDR3 coding DNA: TGCGCCAGCAGCTTGGGGGGGCAGGGCGACCAGCCCCAGCATTTT. It translates to CASSLGGQGDQPQHF.

The chain employs TRBV4-3 and TRBJ1-4, with D uncertain. Germline CDR1 reads LGHNA; CDR2 reads YSLEER. The ends were cut back, 3 bases at V and 8 bases at J, with 10 bases in the middle. The CDR3 has 13 residues. The chain's CDR3 is CASSHNPGEKLFF. The DNA of the CDR3 is TGCGCCAGCAGCCACAACCCAGGAGAAAAACTGTTTTTT.

The chain combines TRBV6-1 with TRBJ2-7; D ambiguous. Trimming took off 2 bases at V and 3 bases at J, with 14 bases between the two ends. Germline-derived CDR1 and CDR2 are MNHNS and SASEGT. The length of the CDR3 is 15 residues. The CDR3 coding sequence is TGTGCCAGCAGTGAAAGAGGCGGCACCGTCTACGAGCAGTACTTC. Its protein product is CASSERGGTVYEQYF.

The table lists this clonotype with a few counts. This chain links TRBV6-2 or TRBV6-3 with TRBJ2-1; D might be TRBD2 (6 bases). This CDR3 contains 16 residues. Germline V gene lookup returns CDR1 MNHEY and CDR2 SVGEGT. The germline V and J ends were trimmed by 7 bases and 2 bases, with 18 bases remaining between them. The CDR3 is CASTPVRDSPYNEQFF. In DNA, the CDR3 is TGTGCCAGCACTCCAGTCCGGGACTCCCCCTACAATGAGCAGTTCTTC.

The chain joins TRBV7-8 to TRBJ2-2; D call uncertain. The V end was cut by 3 bases, the J end by 4 bases, with 9 bases between. Germline V gene lookup returns CDR1 SGHVS and CDR2 FQNEAQ. The CDR3 has 14 residues. The CDR3 reads CASSFDPTTGELFF. The CDR3 nucleotides are TGTGCCAGCAGCTTCGACCCAACCACCGGGGAGCTGTTTTTT. Full variable domain (outside the CDR3, taken from reference TRBV7-8 and TRBJ2-2): GAGVSQSPRYKVAKRGQDVALRCDPISGHVSLFWYQQALGQGPEFLTYFQNEAQLDKSGLPSDRFFAERPEGSVSTLKIQRTQQEDSAVYLCASSFDPTTGELFFGEGSRLTVL.